One and the same sample provided the 11 T cell receptor beta chains below, sequenced in a study of T cells in Graves' hyperthyroidism and ophthalmopathy. Template material for amplifying TCR beta CDR3 regions consisted of RNA transcripts. The TCR CDR3 first-round RT-PCR relied on the HTBI primer set. TCRdb independently ran MiXCR on the multiplex PCR reads; one entry per CDR3 protein. The table shows around 420,000 distinct CDR3 sequences, with around 14% occurring only once. Sequencing was carried out using blood. These receptors all stem from a woman aged 18-29 years with Graves' hyperthyroidism.

Comment on this clonotype: With a much larger clone just one base away, this may be a read error. The chain recombines TRBV7-7 with TRBJ2-1; D gene ambiguous. In germline, CDR1 is SSHAT, CDR2 FNYEAQ (reference sequence). This CDR3 is built from 13 residues. The CDR3 DNA is TGTGCTGGCAGCTTATCGGCCAGCAATGAGCAGTTCTTC. Its translation: CAGSLSASNEQFF.

This clonotype was recorded at least ten times. The V and J genes are TRBV11-2 and TRBJ1-4; D gene uncertain. The V gene lost 5 bases and the J gene lost 8 bases, with 18 bases spanning the gap. Germline V gives CDR1 SGHAT, CDR2 FQNNGV. The CDR3 is 15 residues long. The CDR3 DNA reads as TGTGCCAGCAGCCCAGGACGCATGCCTTCGGAAAAACTGTTTTTT. Encoded protein: CASSPGRMPSEKLFF.

J is TRBJ2-7 and V is TRBV7-6, with TRBD1 matching over 10 bases. The V gene end was trimmed by 5 bases and the J gene end by 4 bases; junction bases not matched to a gene: 11. The CDR3 loop spans 16 amino acids. Per germline, CDR1 SGHVS and CDR2 FNYEAQ. The DNA of the CDR3 is TGTGCCAGCAGCCGCAGACGGGACAGGGGCACGTACGAGCAGTACTTC. Its protein product is CASSRRRDRGTYEQYF.

The chain uses TRBV28 and TRBJ2-7, with 9 bases identical to TRBD1. The CDR3 totals 14 residues. Germline-derived CDR1 and CDR2 are MDHEN and SYDVKM. V lost 5 bases to trimming and J lost 3 bases; unmatched junction nucleotides: 5. CDR3 nucleotides: TGTGCCAGCAGTCGGGACAGGGCCAACTACGAGCAGTACTTC. It translates to CASSRDRANYEQYF.

The chain is built from TRBV20-1 and TRBJ1-6, with TRBD1 identical over 9 bases. The length of the CDR3 is 15 residues. Trimming cost V 0 bases and J 7 bases; bases outside gene matches: 4. CDR1 and CDR2 from the germline V gene are DFQATT and SNEGSKA (reference sequence). Here the CDR3 reads CSARDGTGYNSPLHF. Written as DNA, the CDR3 is TGCAGTGCTAGAGACGGGACAGGGTACAATTCACCCCTCCACTTT.

V is TRBV20-1 and J is TRBJ1-2; 9 bases agree with TRBD1. Germline V gene data show CDR1 as DFQATT and CDR2 as SNEGSKA (reference sequence). This CDR3 comprises 13 residues. V was pared by 8 bases and J by 8 bases, with 12 bases of the junction left unmatched. The DNA for the CDR3 is TGCAGTACCCCACAGGGGGCGATTGAGGGCTACACCTTC. Translating gives CSTPQGAIEGYTF.

This clonotype showed up just a few times. The V and J genes are TRBV5-1 and TRBJ2-3; TRBD2 matches at 10 bases. The CDR3 contains 15 residues. The germline V gene encodes CDR1 SGHRS and CDR2 YFSETQ. V trimming: 2 bases; J trimming: 4 bases; junction bases outside the gene matches: 4. Here the CDR3 DNA reads TGCGCCAGCAGCTTAGCGGGAGGGCCCGCAGATACGCAGTATTTT. Encoded protein: CASSLAGGPADTQYF.

This clonotype was detected ten times or more. The chain carries TRBV12-3 or TRBV12-4 and TRBJ2-1; either TRBD1 or TRBD2 may supply D (5 bases each). The CDR3 is 14 residues long. V lost 4 bases and J 4 bases, leaving 11 bases between the germline ends. The CDR3 DNA reads TGTGCCAGCAGTTCGGGACCAACATACAATGAGCAGTTCTTC. Its protein product is CASSSGPTYNEQFF.

The chain uses TRBV11-3 and TRBJ2-2; TRBD1 agrees at 8 bases. The CDR3 consists of 15 residues. From germline, CDR1 is SGHNT and CDR2 YENEEA. With 5 bases clipped from V and 4 bases from J, the junction kept 6 bases outside the gene matches. The CDR3 DNA is TGTGCCAGCAGCCGGACAGGGCTGGGCACCGGGGAGCTGTTTTTT. This sequence encodes CASSRTGLGTGELFF.

This clonotype was seen more than once but under ten times. The V call is TRBV4-3, the J call TRBJ2-1; 8 bases align to TRBD2. The ends lost 4 bases at V and 4 bases at J; junction bases unmatched: 9. This CDR3 region has 16 residues. CDR1 is LGHNA, CDR2 YSLEER, per germline. CDR3 protein: CASSPLLAANYNEQFF. As DNA, the CDR3 is TGCGCCAGCAGCCCTTTACTAGCGGCTAATTACAATGAGCAGTTCTTC.

This clonotype has a handful of counts. The J gene is TRBJ2-2, the V gene TRBV11-2, with no clear D. CDR1 and CDR2 (germline): SGHAT, FQNNGV. The CDR3 contains 14 residues. V was shortened by 5 bases and J by 0 bases, with 7 bases between the two germline ends. CDR3 coding DNA: TGTGCCAGCAGCAAGAAATCGAACACCGGGGAGCTGTTTTTT. Its translation: CASSKKSNTGELFF.